A selection of T cell receptor beta chains follows, all from one sample in a study of shared clonotypes between healthy human individuals. Generated by immunoSEQ multiplex PCR, the TCRdb table keeps only in-frame clones and is missing some. The sample comprises around 1.9 million clones, approximately 94% of which are singletons, and about 1.5% rests with the top ten. The material sequenced was naive CD8+ T cells from PBMCs. The origin of the receptors is a man younger than 35 in good health. Some clones in this sample may be carry-over from other donors' samples. The CDR3 runs from the conserved cysteine through the conserved F or W. A D gene is named only where the DNA matches it firmly. Where a row states a size, it is once, few, many or the class of an expanded clone; other rows omit it.

>-|-|TRBV27|TRBJ2-7
TGTGCCAGCAGTTTAATAGGACTGCCTCTCTACGAGCAGTACTTC
CASSLIGLPLYEQYF
>-|-|TRBV4-1|TRBJ1-2
TGCGCCAGCAGCCAAGGGGGCGCTAACTATGGCTACACCTTC
CASSQGGANYGYTF
>-|-|TRBV11-3|TRBJ1-1
TGTGCCAGCAGTGACAACTCCGGGACAGAAGCTTTCTTT
CASSDNSGTEAFF
>TRBD1|-|TRBV30|TRBJ2-7
TGTGCCTGGACGACAGGGTTTGGCTACGAGCAGTACTTC
CAWTTGFGYEQYF
>TRBD2|-|TRBV18|TRBJ2-7
TGTGCCAGCTCACCACCGGGACTAGCGGGAGTTAGTAAATACGAGCAGTACTTC
CASSPPGLAGVSKYEQYF
>TRBD1|few|TRBV7-8|TRBJ2-7
TGTGCCAGCAGCTCCCGGACAGGGACGAAGGAGCAGTACTTC
CASSSRTGTKEQYF
>TRBD2|-|TRBV27|TRBJ2-2
TGTGCCAGCAGTATGGGAGGGAGAGCCGGGGAGCTGTTTTTT
CASSMGGRAGELFF
>TRBD1|-|TRBV19|TRBJ1-1
TGTGCCAGTAGCTTGGACAGGGGAGGCACTGAAGCTTTCTTT
CASSLDRGGTEAFF
>-|once|TRBV6-5|TRBJ1-2
TGTGCCAGCACCACGACCGGGACTTATGGCTACACCTTC
CASTTTGTYGYTF
>TRBD2|-|TRBV7-8|TRBJ2-3
TGTGCCAGCAGCCTGAGCGGGACTAGCCCAGATACGCAGTATTTT
CASSLSGTSPDTQYF
>-|-|TRBV19|TRBJ2-2
TGTGCCAGTAGTATAGCAGGCATATTCACCGGGGAGCTGTTTTTT
CASSIAGIFTGELFF
>-|-|TRBV27|TRBJ1-1
TGTGCCAGCAGTTTGGGAGCAAAGGGGAACACTGAAGCTTTCTTT
CASSLGAKGNTEAFF
>-|-|TRBV5-1|TRBJ2-3
TGCGCCAGCAGCTTGGGTGGATCTAGCACAGATGCGCAGTATTTT
CASSLGGSSTDAQYF
>-|-|TRBV4-1|TRBJ2-3
TGCGCCAGCAGCCATATCCGGGACTCTGCGATGGAGCAGTATTTT
CASSHIRDSAMEQYF
>-|-|TRBV27|TRBJ2-1
TGTGCCAGCAGTGGGGTCAGCCCCTACAATGAGCAGTTCTTC
CASSGVSPYNEQFF
>TRBD2|-|TRBV28|TRBJ2-7
TGTGCCAGCAGTTTTGGGGGGGAAGGGAGCTCCTACGAGCAGTACTTC
CASSFGGEGSSYEQYF
>-|-|TRBV29-1|TRBJ2-5
TGCAGCGTTAACCCCGAACGGGAGACCCAGTACTTC
CSVNPERETQYF
>-|-|TRBV18|TRBJ2-7
TGTGCCAGCTCTCTTGAGGCAGACTACGAGCAGTACTTC
CASSLEADYEQYF
>-|-|TRBV28|TRBJ2-6
TGTGCCAGCAGTGATTATTCTACCGCCATTCTGGGGGCCAACGTCCTGACTTTC
CASSDYSTAILGANVLTF
>TRBD1|once|TRBV10-1|TRBJ2-2
TGCGCCAGCAGGGACAGGGGACGGAACACCGGGGAGCTGTTTTTT
CASRDRGRNTGELFF
>-|-|TRBV29-1|TRBJ2-5
TGCAGCGCCTCGACAGGCCTCCAAGAGACCCAGTACTTC
CSASTGLQETQYF
>-|-|TRBV9|TRBJ2-2
TGTGCCAGCAGCTCTACCAGACTCGCTCAGGGCACCGGGGAGCTGTTTTTT
CASSSTRLAQGTGELFF
>TRBD1|-|TRBV27|TRBJ1-2
TGTGCCAGCAGTTTTGCCCGGACAGGGAACTATGGCTACACCTTC
CASSFARTGNYGYTF
>-|-|TRBV6-5|TRBJ1-2
TGTGCCAGCAGTTACTCAGGGACCGTCTATGGCTACACCTTC
CASSYSGTVYGYTF
>-|-|TRBV9|TRBJ2-2
TGTGCCAGCAGCCCCCGACAGACTGGGGGCACCGGGGAGCTGTTTTTT
CASSPRQTGGTGELFF
>-|-|TRBV6-5|TRBJ1-4
TGTGCCAGCAGTTCCTCCTGGGGCCCGAATGAAAAACTGTTTTTT
CASSSSWGPNEKLFF
>TRBD2|-|TRBV10-1|TRBJ2-7
TGCGCCAGCAGCCCTAGCGGGAGAGTTCACGAGCAGTACTTC
CASSPSGRVHEQYF
>TRBD1|-|TRBV28|TRBJ2-7
TGTGCCAGCAGTTTAGGGACAGCCAGGAGCTCCTACGAGCAGTACTTC
CASSLGTARSSYEQYF
>TRBD2|-|TRBV6-6|TRBJ2-3
TGTGCCAGCAGCTTCCTAGCGGGAAACACAGATACGCAGTATTTT
CASSFLAGNTDTQYF
>-|-|TRBV29-1|TRBJ1-2
TGCAGCGTTGTAGGGTCTAACTATGGCTACACCTTC
CSVVGSNYGYTF
>-|-|TRBV7-9|TRBJ2-6
TGTGCCAGCAGCTTATCAGGGGCCGGGGCCAACGTCCTGACTTTC
CASSLSGAGANVLTF
>-|-|TRBV28|TRBJ2-7
TGTGCCAGCAGTCCTCAGGACTATATGGCCTACGAGCAGTACTTC
CASSPQDYMAYEQYF
>-|-|TRBV27|TRBJ2-3
TGTGCCAGCAGTTTACACGGGTGGGGAGATACGCAGTATTTT
CASSLHGWGDTQYF
>-|-|TRBV7-9|TRBJ2-2
TGTGCCAGCATTCGGGCGGAAAACACCGGGGAGCTGTTTTTT
CASIRAENTGELFF
>TRBD1|-|TRBV28|TRBJ2-7
TGTGCCAGCAGTTTTGTGACAGGGGTGGACGAGCAGTACTTC
CASSFVTGVDEQYF
>-|-|TRBV7-9|TRBJ2-6
TGTGCCAGCCCCATGGGGGCAGGGACCTCTGGGGCCAACGTCCTGACTTTC
CASPMGAGTSGANVLTF
>-|-|TRBV7-9|TRBJ2-7
TGTGCCAGCAGCCAGGGCTCCTACGAGCAGTACTTC
CASSQGSYEQYF
>-|-|TRBV29-1|TRBJ1-5
TGCAGCGTTGCGGACAGCGTCTATCAGCCCCAGCATTTT
CSVADSVYQPQHF
>-|-|TRBV27|TRBJ1-2
TGTGCCAGCAGTTTAATGTACGGGGCAGGCTATGGCTACACCTTC
CASSLMYGAGYGYTF
>-|-|TRBV27|TRBJ2-3
TGTGCCAGCAGTTCCGAGGGCTTGAGCTCAGATACGCAGTATTTT
CASSSEGLSSDTQYF
>-|-|TRBV4-3|TRBJ2-2
TGCGCCAGCAGCCAAGATGGTGGGGGGTTCGGCACCGGGGAGCTGTTTTTT
CASSQDGGGFGTGELFF
>-|few|TRBV11-1|TRBJ1-1
TGTGCCAGCAGCCCTGGACACCCGAACACTGAAGCTTTCTTT
CASSPGHPNTEAFF
>TRBD2|-|TRBV19|TRBJ2-1
TGTGCCAGTAGTATAGCTCCAGGACTAGCGGGAGGGCCTAAGGTTCGTAGGCAGTTCTTC
CASSIAPGLAGGPKVRRQFF
>-|-|TRBV28|TRBJ2-7
TGTGCCAGCAGTTTTCGGCGGAGCCCCTACGAGCAGTACTTC
CASSFRRSPYEQYF
>-|-|TRBV4-1|TRBJ1-1
TGCGCCAGCAGCCAAGTCACAAGCTTAGGCACTGAAGCTTTCTTT
CASSQVTSLGTEAFF
>TRBD1|-|TRBV27|TRBJ2-3
TGTGCCAGCAGTTTACCGGGACAGCAAATCACAGATACGCAGTATTTT
CASSLPGQQITDTQYF
>TRBD1|few|TRBV6-4|TRBJ1-1
TGTGCCAGCAGGACGACAGGGGAGACTGAAGCTTTCTTT
CASRTTGETEAFF
>-|-|TRBV28|TRBJ1-5
TGTGCCAGCAGTGAGGCTAGGGTAATATCAGACGGTCAGCCCCAGCATTTT
CASSEARVISDGQPQHF
>-|once|TRBV7-8|TRBJ2-2
TGTGCCAGCTCCCTCGGGGGAGCCTTCGGGGAGCTGTTTTTT
CASSLGGAFGELFF
>-|few|TRBV5-6|TRBJ2-7
TGTGCCAGCAGCTTGGGACCGACCTACGAGCAGTACTTC
CASSLGPTYEQYF
>-|-|TRBV11-2|TRBJ2-3
TGTGCCAGCAGCCACGGCAGCACAGATACGCAGTATTTT
CASSHGSTDTQYF
>TRBD1|-|TRBV5-4|TRBJ1-1
TGTGCCAGCAGTACAACAGGGGGGGAGATTGAGGCTTTCTTT
CASSTTGGEIEAFF
>-|-|TRBV30|TRBJ2-7
TGTGCCTGGGATAGTCCGGGGATGCAGTACTTC
CAWDSPGMQYF
>TRBD1|-|TRBV27|TRBJ2-2
TGTGCCAGCAGTCTGGGACAGGGGGCGGGTACCGGGGAGCTGTTTTTT
CASSLGQGAGTGELFF
>TRBD1|-|TRBV9|TRBJ2-3
TGTGCCAGCAGCGTAGTCGAGGGGGCAGGGACAGATACGCAGTATTTT
CASSVVEGAGTDTQYF
>-|-|TRBV13|TRBJ1-2
TGTGCCAGCAGCTTAGGTCGCGCCCCTACCGGGGCTGGCTACACCTTC
CASSLGRAPTGAGYTF